Detailed here is one T cell receptor (beta chain). What this receptor recognizes is not known. Per-base qualities were not stored, and no clone one base away is much larger. The source of the sample is a study of shared clonotypes between healthy human individuals (TCRdb year 2020). Looking at the study overall: The cohort included a few men and a couple of women between 18 and 49 years of age. To estimate repertoire size and how much clonotypes are shared between individuals, the study performed deep sequencing of blood TCR repertoires from roughly five healthy adults. Leukapheresis yielded between about 0.85 and 10 billion PBMCs per donor. Per donor, three plates each were used for CD4 naive and CD4 memory, two for CD8 naive, and one for CD8 memory. To increase sequencing depth and limit assay-specific biases, TCR repertoire library preparation and sequencing were carried out by different laboratories using diverse techniques.

Paper-wide results and their limitations: Compared with non-shared clonotypes, the clonotypes found in all four sorted-subset donors had higher generation probabilities. Estimated clonotype richness was generally larger for naive than for memory subsets. Sharing across several donors was observed for approximately 5% of naive CD4, less than 4% of naive CD8, about 2.3% of memory CD4, and around 0.4% of memory CD8 clonotypes. Pairwise subsampling led to the expectation that sequencing depth would affect the degree of clonotype sharing among donors. Because the study included a small number of donors, the genetic and exposure-history diversity represented was limited. Sampling was limited to blood, and TCR repertoires in tissue likely differ from TCR repertoires in blood. Rarefaction of sorted-subset datasets indicated incomplete sequencing despite the large sequencing depth.

The CDR3 measures 12 amino acids from cysteine to phenylalanine. Only the CDR3 DNA is retained, 36 bases long and in frame from the first base. CDR1 and CDR2 are read off the germline V gene as SQVTM and ANQGSEA. V is shortened by 6 bases, J by 8 bases, and the region joining them spans 13 bases. Healthy HIV-negative adults with no recently reported acute infections or vaccinations were included as donors. Every donor was a Caucasian adult living in Nashville, Tennessee, USA. CD4+ T cells were enriched by magnetic negative selection; naive cells were then positively selected on CD45RA, and the negative fraction formed the memory subset. Blood was obtained by leukapheresis, after which PBMCs were separated by Ficoll-Histopaque density gradient centrifugation and cryopreserved in liquid nitrogen vapor phase. Analytical flow cytometry was used to check the purity and quantity of each magnetically sorted T cell population. Genomic DNA was isolated from every sorted fraction and measured by UV absorbance on a Nanodrop 2000c.

Using the deep immunoSEQ assay, multiplex PCR amplified TCR CDR3 regions from genomic DNA. For each cell subset, the extracted genomic DNA was distributed evenly across all wells of several immunoSEQ 96-well plates, and each plate served as one replicate. For sorted subsets, around 200 ng genomic DNA, equal to 25,000 to 35,000 T cell genomes, was loaded into each replicate PCR. The purified libraries were quantified using a Qubit 3.0 fluorometer, sized with a Bioanalyzer 2100, and then quantified again using the KAPA Library Quantification kit. A separate single-read 150-cycle Illumina NextSeq 550 flow cell was used to sequence each immunoSEQ 96-well plate. Turning to the authors' computational methods: Because the immunoSEQ output held only junctional sequences and lacked quality scores, the filtering could not match the filtering applied to full-length reads. To assign V/J genes and CDR3, sequences were annotated using PyIR, a Python wrapper for IgBLAST v1.9, with IMGT germline references. Reads were filtered out if the reads had weak V/J assignments (E-value above 1e-6), no CDR3, stop codons, out-of-frame junctions, or ambiguous translated residues. V3J clonotypes were defined by identical inferred V gene, J gene, and CDR3 amino acid sequence. To compute the percentage overlap between repertoires, the number of shared unique clonotypes was divided by the size of the smaller repertoire. Repertoire richness was assessed with RTK rarefaction, the Chao1 estimator, and Recon v2.1 estimates of unobserved clonotypes. OLGA was used to compute generation probabilities for all TCRbeta clonotypes that the gDNA method yielded from a handful of donors. This is the immuneACCESS table as TCRdb keeps it, with only in-frame sequences that have V and J called. A part of the clones is gone; compared with another copy, unresolved V genes explain less than half, and the rest is unexplained. V and J calls and clone size are those listed in that table; D and trimming were worked out from the DNA. For this sample the table gives under 2.5 million clones, of which approximately 90% were detected only once. The ten largest clones represent more than 0.35% of the sample.

Sequencing was performed on naive CD4+ T cells from PBMCs. Reading the label with the study, this specimen's cell subset or site is: CD45RA+ positively selected. The sequence is built from TRBV29-1 and TRBJ2-2; a tentative D match to TRBD2 spans 7 bases. The TCR originated in a man aged 18 to 29 in good health. Some clones in this sample may be carry-over from other donors' samples. The DNA sequence is as follows: TGCAGCGTAAACAGGGAGGGGGGGGAGCTGTTTTTT. Its protein reads: CSVNREGGELFF.